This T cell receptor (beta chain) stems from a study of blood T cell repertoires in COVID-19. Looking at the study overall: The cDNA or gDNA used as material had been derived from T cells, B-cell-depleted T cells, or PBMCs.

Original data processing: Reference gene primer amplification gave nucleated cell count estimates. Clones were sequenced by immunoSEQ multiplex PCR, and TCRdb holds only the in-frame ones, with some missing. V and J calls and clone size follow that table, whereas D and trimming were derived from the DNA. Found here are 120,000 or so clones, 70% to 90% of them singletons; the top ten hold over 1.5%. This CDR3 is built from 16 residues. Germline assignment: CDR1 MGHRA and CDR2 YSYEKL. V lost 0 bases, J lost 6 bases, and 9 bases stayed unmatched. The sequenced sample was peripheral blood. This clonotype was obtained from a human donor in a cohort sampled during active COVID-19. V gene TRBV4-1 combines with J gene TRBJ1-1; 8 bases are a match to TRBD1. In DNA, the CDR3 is TGCGCCAGCAGCCAAGAAAGGACAGGGAGAAGGGCTGAAGCTTTCTTT. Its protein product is CASSQERTGRRAEAFF.